This TCR beta chain was sequenced during a study of control samples from healthy donors and cancer patients. Trimming removed 2 bases at V and 2 bases at J, with 8 bases between. Germline V gives CDR1 SGHRS, CDR2 YFSETQ. There are 13 residues in the CDR3. TCRdb keeps only in-frame clones here, not all; method: immunoSEQ multiplex PCR. The table shows some 78,000 clones, with approximately 88% occurring only once. The specimen sequenced was blood. This receptor was obtained from a woman aged 60 to 75 in good health. The genes are TRBV5-1 and TRBJ2-7; no firm D call. CDR3 protein: CASSLATPYEQYF. Written as DNA, the CDR3 is TGCGCCAGCAGCTTAGCTACGCCCTACGAGCAGTACTTC.